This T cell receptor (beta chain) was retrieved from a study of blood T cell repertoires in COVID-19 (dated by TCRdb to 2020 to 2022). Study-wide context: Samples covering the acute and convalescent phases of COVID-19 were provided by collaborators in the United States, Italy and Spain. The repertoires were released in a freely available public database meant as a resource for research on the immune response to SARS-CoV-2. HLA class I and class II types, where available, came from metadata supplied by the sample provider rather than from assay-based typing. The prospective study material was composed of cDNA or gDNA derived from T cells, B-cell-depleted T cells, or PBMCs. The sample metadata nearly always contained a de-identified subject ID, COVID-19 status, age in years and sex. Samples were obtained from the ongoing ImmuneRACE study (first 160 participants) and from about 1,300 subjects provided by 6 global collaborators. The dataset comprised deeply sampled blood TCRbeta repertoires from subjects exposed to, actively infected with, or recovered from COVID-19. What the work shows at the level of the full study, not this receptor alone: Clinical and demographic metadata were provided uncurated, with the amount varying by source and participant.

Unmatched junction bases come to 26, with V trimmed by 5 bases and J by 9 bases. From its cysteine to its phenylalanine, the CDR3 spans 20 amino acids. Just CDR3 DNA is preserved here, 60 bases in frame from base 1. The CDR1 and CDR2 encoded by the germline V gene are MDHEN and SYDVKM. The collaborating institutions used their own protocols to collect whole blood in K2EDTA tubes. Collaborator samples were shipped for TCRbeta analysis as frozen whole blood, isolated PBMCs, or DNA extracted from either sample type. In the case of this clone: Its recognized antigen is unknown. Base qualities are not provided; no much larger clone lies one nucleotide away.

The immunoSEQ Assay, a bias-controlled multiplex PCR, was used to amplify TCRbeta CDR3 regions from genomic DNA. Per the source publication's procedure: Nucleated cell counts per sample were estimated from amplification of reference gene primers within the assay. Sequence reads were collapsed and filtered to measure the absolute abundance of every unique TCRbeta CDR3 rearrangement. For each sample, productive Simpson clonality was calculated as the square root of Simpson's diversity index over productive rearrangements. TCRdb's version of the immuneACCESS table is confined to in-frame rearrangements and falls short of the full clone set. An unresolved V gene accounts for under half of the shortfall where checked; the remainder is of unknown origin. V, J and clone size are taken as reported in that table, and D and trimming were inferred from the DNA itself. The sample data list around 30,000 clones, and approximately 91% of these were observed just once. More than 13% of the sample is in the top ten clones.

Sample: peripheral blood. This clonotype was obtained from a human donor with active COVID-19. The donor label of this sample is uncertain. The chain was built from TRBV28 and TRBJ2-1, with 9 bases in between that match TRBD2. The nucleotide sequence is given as TGTGCCAGCAGTCCTTTAATGGGTAGCGGGGGCGCTTCTTCTCGGGGTGAGCAGTTCTTC. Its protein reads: CASSPLMGSGGASSRGEQFF.